The rows below give T cell receptor beta chains drawn from one sample of a study of graft-versus-host responses after intestinal transplantation. These receptors are not linked to any known antigen. The method was immunoSEQ multiplex PCR; TCRdb's version includes in-frame clones alone and lacks a portion of them. The table records tens of thousands of clones, just under 95% of them present only once. The source was unstimulated CD8+ T cells sorted from spleen or lymph node cells, collected before intestinal transplant. The receptors come from a human donor who received an intestinal transplant. Each CDR3 is given with its conserved first and last residue. The D gene is left open where the match is weak.

cdr3_length	d_call	j_call	v_call	cdr3_nt	cdr3_aa
17	TRBD2	TRBJ2-1	TRBV19	TGTGCCAGTAGTATTAAGGGTACCGGACTAGGGATCAATGAGCAGTTCTTC	CASSIKGTGLGINEQFF
14	TRBD1	TRBJ1-5	TRBV7-6	TGTGCCAGCAGTCCTCAGGGACAAGGACAGGCCCAGCATTTT	CASSPQGQGQAQHF
14	TRBD1	TRBJ2-3	TRBV7-9	TGTGCCAGCAGCCCCCGACAGGGGCCAGATACGCAGTATTTT	CASSPRQGPDTQYF
16	TRBD2	TRBJ2-1	TRBV4-2	TGTGCCAGCAGCCAAGATGGTCGGGGGGGCGACGATGAGCAGTTCTTC	CASSQDGRGGDDEQFF
15	TRBD2	TRBJ2-1	TRBV4-1	TGCGCCAGCAGCCCTAGCGGGAGCTCCTACAATGAGCAGTTCTTC	CASSPSGSSYNEQFF
12	NA	TRBJ1-1	TRBV30	TGTGCCTGGAGTTTCCTTGACACTGAAGCTTTCTTT	CAWSFLDTEAFF
19	NA	TRBJ1-5	TRBV28	TGTGCCAGCAGTTTGCTATTATTGACAGCCTCGCATAGCAATCAGCCCCAGCATTTT	CASSLLLLTASHSNQPQHF
17	TRBD1	TRBJ1-1	TRBV2	TGTGCCAGCAGTGAAAGCCCATCCGGGACAGGGGGAAGATGGGCTTTCTTT	CASSESPSGTGGRWAFF
13	NA	TRBJ2-7	TRBV2	TGTGCCAGCATCCGACTTGTGCCTTACGAGCAGTACTTC	CASIRLVPYEQYF
10	NA	TRBJ2-1	TRBV5-6	TGTGCCAGCAGCGGCCATGAGCAGTTCTTC	CASSGHEQFF